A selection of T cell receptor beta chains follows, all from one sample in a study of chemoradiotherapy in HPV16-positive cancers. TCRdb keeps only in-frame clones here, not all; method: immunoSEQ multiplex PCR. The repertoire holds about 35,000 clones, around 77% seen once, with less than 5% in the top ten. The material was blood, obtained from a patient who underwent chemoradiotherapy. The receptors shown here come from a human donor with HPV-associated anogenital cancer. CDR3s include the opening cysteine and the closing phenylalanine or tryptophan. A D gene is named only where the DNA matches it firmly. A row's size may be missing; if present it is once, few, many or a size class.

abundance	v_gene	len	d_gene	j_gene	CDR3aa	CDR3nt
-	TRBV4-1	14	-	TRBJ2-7	CASSQDRRYYEQYF	TGCGCCAGCAGCCAAGATCGGAGGTACTACGAGCAGTACTTC
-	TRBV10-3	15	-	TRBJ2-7	CAISESGTGAYEQYF	TGTGCCATCAGTGAGAGCGGGACAGGTGCCTACGAGCAGTACTTC
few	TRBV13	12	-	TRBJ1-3	CASSLGGNTIYF	TGTGCCAGCAGCTTAGGCGGAAACACCATATATTTT
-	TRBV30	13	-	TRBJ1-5	CAWRADRNQPQHF	TGTGCCTGGAGAGCGGATCGCAATCAGCCCCAGCATTTT
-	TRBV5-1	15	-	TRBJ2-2	CASSLAQGRTGELFF	TGCGCCAGCAGCTTGGCGCAGGGGCGGACCGGGGAGCTGTTTTTT
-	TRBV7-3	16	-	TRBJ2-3	CASSSGTGASTNTQYF	TGTGCCAGCAGCTCCGGGACCGGAGCTAGCACAAATACGCAGTATTTT
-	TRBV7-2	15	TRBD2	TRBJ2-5	CASSSGTSVTETQYF	TGTGCCAGCAGCTCCGGGACTAGCGTTACGGAGACCCAGTACTTC
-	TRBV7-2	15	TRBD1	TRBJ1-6	CASSLAQGAGSPLHF	TGTGCCAGCAGCTTAGCTCAGGGGGCGGGCTCACCCCTCCACTTT
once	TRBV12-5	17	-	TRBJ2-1	CASGLQGGTSSYNEQFF	TGTGCTAGTGGTTTGCAGGGGGGGACGAGCTCCTACAATGAGCAGTTCTTC
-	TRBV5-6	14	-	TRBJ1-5	CASSFGTAGQPQHF	TGTGCCAGCAGCTTCGGGACTGCTGGTCAGCCCCAGCATTTT
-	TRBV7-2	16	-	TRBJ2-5	CASSFGGTARKETQYF	TGTGCCAGCAGCTTCGGCGGAACAGCGAGAAAAGAGACCCAGTACTTC
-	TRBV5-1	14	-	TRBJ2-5	CASSLAGFQETQYF	TGCGCCAGCAGCTTGGCTGGTTTCCAAGAGACCCAGTACTTC
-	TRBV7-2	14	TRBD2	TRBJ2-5	CASSLSAGGETQYF	TGTGCCAGCAGCTTATCGGCGGGGGGGGAGACCCAGTACTTC
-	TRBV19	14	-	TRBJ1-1	CASSMSRGPDEAFF	TGTGCCAGTAGTATGTCCCGGGGTCCCGACGAAGCTTTCTTT
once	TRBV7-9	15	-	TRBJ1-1	CASSLRGRGNTEAFF	TGTGCCAGCAGCTTACGCGGGAGGGGGAACACTGAAGCTTTCTTT
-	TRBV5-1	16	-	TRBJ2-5	CASSLEPGRAIVTQYF	TGCGCCAGCAGCTTGGAACCGGGCAGGGCCATAGTGACCCAGTACTTC
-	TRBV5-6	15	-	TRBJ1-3	CASSQVSREGNTIYF	TGTGCCAGCAGCCAAGTTTCTAGGGAGGGAAACACCATATATTTT
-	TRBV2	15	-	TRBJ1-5	CASIQRLGFNQPQHF	TGTGCCAGCATTCAACGGTTGGGCTTCAATCAGCCCCAGCATTTT
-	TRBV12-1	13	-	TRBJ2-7	CASGRTTMGEQYF	TGTGCCAGCGGCAGGACAACTATGGGAGAGCAGTACTTC
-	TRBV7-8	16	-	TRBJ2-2	CASSLPGGVFTGELFF	TGTGCCAGCAGCCTGCCCGGCGGGGTGTTCACCGGGGAGCTGTTTTTT
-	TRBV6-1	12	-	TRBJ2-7	CASSGISYEQYF	TGTGCCAGCAGTGGGATAAGCTACGAGCAGTACTTC
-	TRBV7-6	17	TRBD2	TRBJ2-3	CASSPSGGAAGTDTQYF	TGTGCCAGCAGCCCTAGCGGGGGGGCCGCTGGCACAGATACGCAGTATTTT
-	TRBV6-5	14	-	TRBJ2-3	CASRGTTSTDTQYF	TGTGCCAGCCGGGGGACAACTAGCACAGATACGCAGTATTTT
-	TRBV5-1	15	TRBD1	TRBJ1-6	CASSSGDRGNSPLHF	TGCGCCAGCAGCTCTGGGGACAGGGGTAATTCACCCCTCCACTTT
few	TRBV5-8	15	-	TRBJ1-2	CASSLDLRGNYGYTF	TGTGCCAGCAGCTTGGATCTTCGGGGGAACTATGGCTACACCTTC
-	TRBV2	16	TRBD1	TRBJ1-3	CASSGGTAVSGNTIYF	TGTGCCAGCAGTGGGGGGACAGCTGTCTCTGGAAACACCATATATTTT
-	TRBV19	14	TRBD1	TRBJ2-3	CASSTGQGSDTQYF	TGTGCCAGTAGTACGGGACAGGGGTCAGATACGCAGTATTTT
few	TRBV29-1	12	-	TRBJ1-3	CSVAPSGNTIYF	TGCAGCGTTGCGCCCTCTGGAAACACCATATATTTT
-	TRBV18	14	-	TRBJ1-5	CASSRRTVNQPQHF	TGTGCCAGCTCACGAAGGACGGTCAATCAGCCCCAGCATTTT
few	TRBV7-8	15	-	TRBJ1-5	CASSLGGYSNQPQHF	TGTGCCAGCAGCTTAGGTGGTTATAGCAATCAGCCCCAGCATTTT
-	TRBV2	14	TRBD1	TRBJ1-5	CASAGDRGNQPQHF	TGTGCCAGCGCAGGGGACAGGGGGAATCAGCCCCAGCATTTT
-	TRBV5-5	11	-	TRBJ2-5	CASSLKETQYF	TGTGCCAGCAGCTTGAAAGAGACCCAGTACTTC
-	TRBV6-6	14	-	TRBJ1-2	CASTPSRLPYGYTF	TGTGCCAGCACCCCTAGTCGGCTTCCCTATGGCTACACCTTC
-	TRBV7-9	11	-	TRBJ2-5	CASSFQETQYF	TGTGCCAGCAGCTTTCAAGAGACCCAGTACTTC
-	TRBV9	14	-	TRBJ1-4	CASSVGQGLEKLFF	TGTGCCAGCAGCGTAGGTCAGGGGCTTGAAAAACTGTTTTTT
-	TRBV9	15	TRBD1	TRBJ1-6	CASSVGTGGNSPLHF	TGTGCCAGCAGCGTAGGGACAGGTGGAAATTCACCCCTCCACTTT
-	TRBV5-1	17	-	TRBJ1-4	CASSLGTTAARGEKLFF	TGCGCCAGCAGCCTCGGTACTACAGCGGCCCGGGGTGAAAAACTGTTTTTT
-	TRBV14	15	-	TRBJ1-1	CASSQDVGGATEAFF	TGTGCCAGCAGCCAAGACGTGGGAGGGGCCACTGAAGCTTTCTTT
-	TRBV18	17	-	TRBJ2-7	CASSPNERARISGEQYF	TGTGCCAGCTCACCAAATGAGCGGGCCCGAATCTCGGGCGAGCAGTACTTC
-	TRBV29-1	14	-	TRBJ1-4	CSVVQGESGEKLFF	TGCAGCGTTGTCCAGGGTGAGAGTGGTGAAAAACTGTTTTTT
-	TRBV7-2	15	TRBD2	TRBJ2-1	CASSQTGTSGARQFF	TGTGCCAGCAGCCAAACCGGGACTAGCGGGGCTCGCCAGTTCTTC
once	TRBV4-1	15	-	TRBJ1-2	CASSQVTRTNYGYTF	TGCGCCAGCAGCCAAGTAACCCGTACTAACTATGGCTACACCTTC
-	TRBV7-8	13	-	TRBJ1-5	CASSSGERQPQHF	TGTGCCAGCAGCTCCGGAGAGCGGCAGCCCCAGCATTTT
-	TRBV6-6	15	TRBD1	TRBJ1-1	CASRKQGAGDTEAFF	TGTGCCAGCAGAAAACAGGGGGCGGGGGACACTGAAGCTTTCTTT
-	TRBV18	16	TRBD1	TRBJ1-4	CASSPTKDRGSEKLFF	TGTGCCAGCTCACCCACAAAGGACAGGGGTAGCGAAAAACTGTTTTTT
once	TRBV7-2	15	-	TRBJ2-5	CASSLGSLSQETQYF	TGTGCCAGCAGCTTGGGCTCCCTCTCCCAAGAGACCCAGTACTTC
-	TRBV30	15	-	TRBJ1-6	CAWSVQGLPNSPLHF	TGTGCCTGGAGTGTACAGGGACTTCCGAATTCACCCCTCCACTTT
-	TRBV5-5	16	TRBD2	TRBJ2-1	CASAGGLQSSYNEQFF	TGTGCCAGCGCGGGAGGTTTACAGAGCTCCTACAATGAGCAGTTCTTC
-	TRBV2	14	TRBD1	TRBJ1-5	CASTGTGGNQPQHF	TGTGCCTCTACCGGGACAGGGGGAAATCAGCCCCAGCATTTT
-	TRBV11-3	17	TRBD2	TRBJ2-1	CASSDFLAGGLVNEQFF	TGTGCCAGCAGCGACTTCCTAGCGGGGGGTCTCGTCAATGAGCAGTTCTTC
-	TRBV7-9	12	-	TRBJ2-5	CASSRGQETQYF	TGTGCCAGCAGCCGGGGGCAGGAGACCCAGTACTTC
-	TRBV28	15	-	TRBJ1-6	CASSISLSYNSPLHF	TGTGCCAGCAGTATCAGTCTCTCCTATAATTCACCCCTCCACTTT
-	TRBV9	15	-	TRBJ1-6	CASSVSDKYNSPLHF	TGTGCCAGCAGCGTATCGGACAAGTATAATTCACCCCTCCACTTT
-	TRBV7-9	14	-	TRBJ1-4	CASSLETPFEKLFF	TGTGCCAGCAGCTTAGAAACACCTTTTGAAAAACTGTTTTTT
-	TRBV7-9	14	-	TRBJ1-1	CASSFPGAGAEAFF	TGTGCCAGCAGCTTCCCCGGGGCCGGAGCTGAAGCTTTCTTT